A single sample is the source of the 18 T cell receptor beta chains below, sequenced in a study of T cell repertoires in cytomegalovirus infection. A single record per CDR3 protein comes from TCRdb applying MiXCR to the reads. The sample lists about 680,000 distinct CDR3 sequences, 24% occurring once. The specimen was CD8+ T cells from PBMCs. The receptors shown here come from a human donor in good health (CMV status not recorded). Some clones in this sample may be carry-over from other donors' samples.

This clonotype occurred a few times. This rearrangement joins TRBV29-1 to TRBJ1-2; D uncertain. This CDR3 comprises 12 residues. Germline V lookup: CDR1 SQVTM, CDR2 ANQGSEA. Trimming took 6 bases from V and 2 from J, leaving 10 bases between them. In DNA form, the CDR3 reads TGCAGCGTACGGACGGGCAACTATGGCTACACCTTC. Translating it yields CSVRTGNYGYTF.

The chain recombines TRBV10-3 with TRBJ2-4; 7 positions match TRBD1. This CDR3 spans 16 amino acids. The V and J ends lost 4 bases and 5 bases, in that order; junction bases with no gene match: 11. CDR1 is ENHRY, CDR2 SYGVKD, per germline. CDR3: CAISALRQGTQNIQYF. In DNA form, the CDR3 reads TGTGCCATCAGTGCTTTGAGACAGGGAACCCAAAACATTCAGTACTTC.

This clonotype was seen a handful of times. The genes are TRBV18 and TRBJ2-2; TRBD2 agrees at 7 bases. Germline V gene lookup returns CDR1 KGHSH and CDR2 LQKENI. CDR3 length: 17 amino acids. Trimming took 3 bases from V and 2 from J; bases not matched to a gene: 9. The DNA for the CDR3 is TGTGCCAGCTCACCGAGGGGAGGAGCGGGAAACACCGGGGAGCTGTTTTTT. It specifies CASSPRGGAGNTGELFF.

This clonotype was recorded many times. The J gene is TRBJ1-1, the V gene TRBV7-2; 7 bases align to TRBD1. Germline lookup yields CDR1 SGHTA and CDR2 FQGNSA. The CDR3 has 12 residues. After removal of 4 bases from V and 7 bases from J, the junction contained 3 bases not matched to a gene. The CDR3 reads CASSYGQVEAFF. The CDR3 DNA reads as TGTGCCAGCAGCTACGGACAGGTTGAAGCTTTCTTT.

The J gene is TRBJ1-4, the V gene TRBV15, with D unresolved. This CDR3 region has 14 residues. The V and J ends lost 5 bases and 3 bases respectively, with 10 bases between them. CDR1 and CDR2 from the germline V gene are LNHNV and YYDKDF (reference sequence). The CDR3 DNA is TGTGCCACCAGCGGGGATGTTTCTAATGAAAAACTGTTTTTT. Its protein product is CATSGDVSNEKLFF.

The J gene is TRBJ2-3, the V gene TRBV29-1; 7 bases map to TRBD2. This CDR3 contains 14 residues. Germline lookup yields CDR1 SQVTM and CDR2 ANQGSEA. The V and J ends lost 3 bases and 5 bases, in that order; junction bases with no gene match: 8. CDR3 in amino acids: CSVDERGRVDTQYF. The CDR3 DNA sequence: TGCAGCGTTGACGAACGGGGGAGGGTAGATACGCAGTATTTT.

V usage is TRBV28 and J usage is TRBJ2-7; D uncertain. The V and J ends lost 4 bases and 5 bases respectively, with 12 bases between them. Germline-derived CDR1 and CDR2 are MDHEN and SYDVKM. This CDR3 has 13 residues. This chain's CDR3 is CASSSWVGDEQYV. For the CDR3, the DNA is TGTGCCAGCAGTTCTTGGGTTGGAGACGAGCAGTACGTC.

The gene calls are TRBV20-1 and TRBJ1-1; tentatively, D is TRBD1 (6 bases). Trimming left V 6 bases short and J 2 bases short, with 22 bases between. The germline V gene has CDR1 DFQATT and CDR2 SNEGSKA (reference sequence). The CDR3 is 16 amino acids. The CDR3 DNA reads as TGCAGTGCCCTCCACGGGGGCAGGGGCTCAAACACTGAAGCTTTCTTT. Amino acids: CSALHGGRGSNTEAFF.

About this clonotype itself: One base away lies a much larger clone, so this may be a sequencing read error. The J gene is TRBJ2-2, the V gene TRBV5-6; D perhaps matches TRBD2 (6 bases). Germline V gene sequence: CDR1 SGHDT, CDR2 YYEEEE. The CDR3 runs to 16 residues. V dropped 6 bases and J dropped 4 bases, with 19 bases sitting between them. CDR3 protein: CASNSEDGSITGELFF. The CDR3 DNA is TGTGCCAGCAATTCTGAAGACGGGAGCATCACCGGGGAGCTGTTTTTT.

This clonotype was recorded at least ten times. The chain joins TRBV7-8 to TRBJ1-5, with a possible D match to TRBD1 (6 bases). Per germline, CDR1 SGHVS and CDR2 FQNEAQ. The length of the CDR3 is 16 residues. V lost 5 bases and J lost 6, with 20 bases in between. The CDR3 region has the DNA TGTGCCAGCAGCCCACGGGTGGGGGGGCTCGGTCAGCCCCAGCATTTT. Translation gives CASSPRVGGLGQPQHF.

J is TRBJ2-7 and V is TRBV19; tentatively, D is TRBD1 (5 bases). Germline CDR1 LNHDA, CDR2 SQIVND (reference sequence). The germline V and J ends were trimmed by 8 bases and 2 bases, with 13 bases remaining between them. CDR3 length: 13 residues. The DNA for the CDR3 is TGTGCCAGTCAAGATGACAGCACCTACGAGCAGTACTTC. Translation gives CASQDDSTYEQYF.

The CDR3 DNA sequence: TGTGCCAGCAGCTTGGTCGGCCACGAGCAGTACGTC. It is translated as CASSLVGHEQYV. The V call is TRBV13, the J call TRBJ2-7; D ambiguous. The CDR3 extends over 12 amino acids. The V and J ends lost 3 bases and 5 bases respectively, with 8 bases between them. Germline CDR1 and CDR2: PRHDT and FYEKMQ (reference sequence).

V usage is TRBV20-1 and J usage is TRBJ2-4; a possible D gene is TRBD2 (5 bases). The CDR3 loop spans 13 amino acids. CDR1 DFQATT and CDR2 SNEGSKA come from the germline V gene (reference sequence). V was trimmed by 6 bases and J by 2 bases, leaving 11 bases between them. The CDR3 DNA reads TGCAGTGCCACCGGGATGACCAAAAACATTCAGTACTTC. This sequence encodes CSATGMTKNIQYF.

The genes are TRBV19 and TRBJ1-1; D gene uncertain. CDR1 and CDR2 (germline): LNHDA, SQIVND (reference sequence). The CDR3 runs to 13 residues. Trimming shortened V by 3 bases and J by 5 bases, and 10 bases separated the two germline ends. CDR3 in amino acids: CASSIGPKTEAFF. CDR3 coding DNA: TGTGCCAGTAGTATCGGGCCGAAAACTGAAGCTTTCTTT.

The J gene is TRBJ2-5, the V gene TRBV23-1; D may be TRBD1 (5 bases). TRBV23-1 is known as an ORF, though its function is uncertain. V lost 3 bases and J 0 bases, leaving 11 bases between the germline ends. The CDR3 totals 15 residues. CDR3 coding DNA: TGCGCCAGCAGTCATCCCAGGGCGTACCAAGAGACCCAGTACTTC. Residues: CASSHPRAYQETQYF.

This clonotype occurred many times. The V gene is TRBV7-9, the J gene TRBJ2-2; D call uncertain. CDR3 length: 15 amino acids. Germline V lookup: CDR1 SEHNR, CDR2 FQNEAQ (reference sequence). The ends were cut back, 2 bases at V and 0 bases at J, with 7 bases in the middle. The CDR3 DNA sequence: TGTGCCAGCAGCTTAAAGGGAACGAACACCGGGGAGCTGTTTTTT. Translating gives CASSLKGTNTGELFF. The full variable domain, completed using reference TRBV7-9 and TRBJ2-2, is DTGVSQNPRHKITKRGQNVTFRCDPISEHNRLYWYRQTLGQGPEFLTYFQNEAQLEKSRLLSDRFSAERPKGSFSTLEIQRTEQGDSAMYLCASSLKGTNTGELFFGEGSRLTVL.

This sequence joins TRBV7-9 and TRBJ2-1, with 7 bases that match TRBD1. This CDR3 region has 15 residues. The junction had 9 bases not matched to a gene; V was cut back by 3 bases and J by 7 bases. Per the germline V gene, CDR1 is SEHNR and CDR2 is FQNEAQ (reference sequence). The CDR3 nucleotides read TGTGCCAGCAGCTTTCCCGGTGGGGACAGTAATGAGCAGTTCTTC. It yields the protein CASSFPGGDSNEQFF.

The sample holds many counts of this clonotype. V gene TRBV7-6 combines with J gene TRBJ1-2, with 9 bases lining up with TRBD1. The germline V gene has CDR1 SGHVS and CDR2 FNYEAQ. J gave up 5 bases and V 3 bases, and 4 bases lay outside the gene matches. This CDR3 spans 14 amino acids. CDR3 loop: CASSFPGTGYGYTF. Written as DNA, the CDR3 is TGTGCCAGCAGCTTCCCCGGGACAGGGTATGGCTACACCTTC.